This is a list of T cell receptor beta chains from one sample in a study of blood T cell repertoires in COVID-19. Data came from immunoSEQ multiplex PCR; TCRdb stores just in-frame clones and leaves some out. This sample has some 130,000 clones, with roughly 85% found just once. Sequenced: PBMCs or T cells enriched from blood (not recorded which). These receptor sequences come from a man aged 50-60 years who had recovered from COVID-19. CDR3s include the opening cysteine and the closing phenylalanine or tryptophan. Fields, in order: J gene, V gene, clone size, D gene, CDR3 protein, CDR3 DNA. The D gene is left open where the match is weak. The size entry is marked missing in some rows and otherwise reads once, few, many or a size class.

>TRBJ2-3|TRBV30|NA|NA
CAWSPGTDTQYF
TGTGCCTGGAGCCCCGGCACAGATACGCAGTATTTT
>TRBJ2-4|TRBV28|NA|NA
CASSLGGRDIQYF
TGTGCCAGCAGTTTAGGCGGGCGGGACATTCAGTACTTC
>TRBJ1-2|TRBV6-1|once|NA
CASSEAGGDYGYTF
TGTGCCAGCAGTGAAGCGGGGGGGGACTATGGCTACACCTTC
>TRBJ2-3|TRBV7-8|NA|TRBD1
CASSLGGQRTDTQYF
TGTGCCAGCAGCTTAGGGGGACAGCGCACAGATACGCAGTATTTT
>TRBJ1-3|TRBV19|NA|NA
CASRRGQFSGNTIYF
TGTGCCAGTAGACGCGGACAGTTCTCTGGAAACACCATATATTTT
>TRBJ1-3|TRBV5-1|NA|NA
CASSSIDSSGNTIYF
TGCGCCAGCAGCTCGATCGACAGCTCTGGAAACACCATATATTTT
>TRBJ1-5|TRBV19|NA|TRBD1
CASQTGRVRQPQHF
TGTGCCAGCCAGACAGGGAGAGTGCGGCAGCCCCAGCATTTT
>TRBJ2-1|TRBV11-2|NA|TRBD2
CASSLLPSGYNEQFF
TGTGCCAGCAGCCTTCTTCCTAGCGGCTACAATGAGCAGTTCTTC
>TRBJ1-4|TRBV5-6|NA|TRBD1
CASSVGTERSEKLFF
TGTGCCAGCAGCGTCGGGACAGAGAGGAGCGAAAAACTGTTTTTT
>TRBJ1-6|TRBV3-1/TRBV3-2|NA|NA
CASSQGSNTDSPLHF
TGTGCCAGCAGCCAAGGGTCCAATACGGATTCACCCCTCCACTTT
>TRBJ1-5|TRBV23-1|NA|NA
CASSQWTYRKVYQPQHF
TGCGCCAGCAGTCAATGGACCTACAGGAAAGTGTATCAGCCCCAGCATTTT
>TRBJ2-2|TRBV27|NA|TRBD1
CASSLRAPGQGNTGELFF
TGTGCCAGCAGTTTAAGAGCTCCAGGACAGGGGAACACCGGGGAGCTGTTTTTT
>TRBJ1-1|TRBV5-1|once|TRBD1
CASGTGRNTEAFF
TGCGCCAGCGGGACAGGTCGGAACACTGAAGCTTTCTTT
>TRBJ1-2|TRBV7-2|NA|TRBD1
CASTTGDPGYTF
TGTGCCAGCACGACAGGGGATCCTGGCTACACCTTC
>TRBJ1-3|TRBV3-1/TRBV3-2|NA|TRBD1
CASSQVDRGNTIYF
TGTGCCAGCAGCCAAGTCGACAGGGGGAACACCATATATTTT